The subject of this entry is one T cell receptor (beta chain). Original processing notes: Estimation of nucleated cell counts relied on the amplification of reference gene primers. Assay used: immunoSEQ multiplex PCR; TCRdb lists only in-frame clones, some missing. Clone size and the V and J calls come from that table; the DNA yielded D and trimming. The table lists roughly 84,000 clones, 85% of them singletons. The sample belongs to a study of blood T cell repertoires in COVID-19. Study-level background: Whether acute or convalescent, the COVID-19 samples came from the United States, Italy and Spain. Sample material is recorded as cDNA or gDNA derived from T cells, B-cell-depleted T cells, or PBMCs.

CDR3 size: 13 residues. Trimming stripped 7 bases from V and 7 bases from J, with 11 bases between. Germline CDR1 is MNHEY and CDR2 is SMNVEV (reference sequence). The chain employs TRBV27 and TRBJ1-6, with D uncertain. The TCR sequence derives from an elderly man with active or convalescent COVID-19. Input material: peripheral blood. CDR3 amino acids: CASKFRENSPLHF. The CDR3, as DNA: TGTGCCAGCAAGTTTCGGGAAAATTCACCCCTCCACTTT.